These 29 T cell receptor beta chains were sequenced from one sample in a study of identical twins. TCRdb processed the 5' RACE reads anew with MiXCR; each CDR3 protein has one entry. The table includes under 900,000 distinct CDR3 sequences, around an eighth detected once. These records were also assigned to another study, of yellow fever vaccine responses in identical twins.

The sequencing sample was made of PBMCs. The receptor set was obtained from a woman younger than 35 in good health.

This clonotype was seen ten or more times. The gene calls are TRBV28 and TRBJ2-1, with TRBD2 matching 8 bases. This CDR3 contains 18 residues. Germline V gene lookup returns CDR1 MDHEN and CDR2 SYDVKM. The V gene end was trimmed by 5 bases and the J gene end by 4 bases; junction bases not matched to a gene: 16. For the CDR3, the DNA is TGTGCCAGCAGTCGACCCCCCTTAGCGGGGATACATTACAATGAGCAGTTCTTC. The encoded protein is CASSRPPLAGIHYNEQFF.

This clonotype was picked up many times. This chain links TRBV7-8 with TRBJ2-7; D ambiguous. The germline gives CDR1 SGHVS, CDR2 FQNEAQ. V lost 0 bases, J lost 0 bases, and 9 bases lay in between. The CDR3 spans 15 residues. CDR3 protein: CASSLAGRASYEQYV. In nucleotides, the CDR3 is TGTGCCAGCAGCTTAGCGGGAAGGGCCTCCTACGAGCAGTACGTC.

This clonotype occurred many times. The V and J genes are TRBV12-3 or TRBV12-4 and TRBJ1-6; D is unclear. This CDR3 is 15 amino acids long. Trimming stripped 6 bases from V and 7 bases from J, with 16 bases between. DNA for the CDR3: TGTGCCAGCAGGGCGGACGCCGTGGGGAATTCACCCCTCCACTTT. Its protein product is CASRADAVGNSPLHF.

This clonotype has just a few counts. The CDR3 spells CSAAYRDRLRRGTGELFF. The CDR3 region has the DNA TGCAGTGCCGCTTACCGGGACAGACTGCGGAGGGGCACCGGGGAGCTGTTTTTT. The chain is built from TRBV20-1 and TRBJ2-2; tentative D call: TRBD1 (7 bases). There are 18 residues in the CDR3. The ends were cut back, 6 bases at V and 4 bases at J, with 27 bases in the middle. CDR1 and CDR2 from the germline V gene are DFQATT and SNEGSKA (reference sequence).

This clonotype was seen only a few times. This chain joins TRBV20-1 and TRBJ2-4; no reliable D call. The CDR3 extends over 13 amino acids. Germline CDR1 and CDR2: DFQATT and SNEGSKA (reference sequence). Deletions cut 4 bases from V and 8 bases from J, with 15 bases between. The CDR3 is CSATPPPTDIQYF. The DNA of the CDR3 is TGCAGTGCTACACCGCCCCCTACGGACATTCAGTACTTC.

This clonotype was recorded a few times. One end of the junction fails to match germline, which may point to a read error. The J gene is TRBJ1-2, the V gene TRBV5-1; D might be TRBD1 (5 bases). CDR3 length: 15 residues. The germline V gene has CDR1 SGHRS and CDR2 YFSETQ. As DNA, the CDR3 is TGCGCCAGCAGTTTGGGGACGGGCCTGGGCTATGGCTACACCTTC. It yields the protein CASSLGTGLGYGYTF.

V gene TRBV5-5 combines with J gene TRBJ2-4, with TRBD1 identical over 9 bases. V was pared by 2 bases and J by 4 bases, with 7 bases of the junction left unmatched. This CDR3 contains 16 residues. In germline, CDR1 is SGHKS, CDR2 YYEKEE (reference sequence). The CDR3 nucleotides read TGTGCCAGCAGCTTACAGCCCGGACAGGGGAAAAACATTCAGTACTTC. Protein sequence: CASSLQPGQGKNIQYF.

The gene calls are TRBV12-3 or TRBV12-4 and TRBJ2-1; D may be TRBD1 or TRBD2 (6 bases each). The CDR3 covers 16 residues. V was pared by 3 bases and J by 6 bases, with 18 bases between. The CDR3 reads CASSFRGAGPLNEQFF. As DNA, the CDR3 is TGTGCCAGCAGTTTCAGGGGCGCGGGGCCCCTCAATGAGCAGTTCTTC.

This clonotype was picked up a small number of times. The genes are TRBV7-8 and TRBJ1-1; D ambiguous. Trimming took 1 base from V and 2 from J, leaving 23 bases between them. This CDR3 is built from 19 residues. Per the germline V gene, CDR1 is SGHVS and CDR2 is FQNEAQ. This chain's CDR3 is CASSLVRPWAVTGNTEAFF. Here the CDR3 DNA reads TGTGCCAGCAGCTTAGTTAGACCCTGGGCCGTGACGGGAAACACTGAAGCTTTCTTT.

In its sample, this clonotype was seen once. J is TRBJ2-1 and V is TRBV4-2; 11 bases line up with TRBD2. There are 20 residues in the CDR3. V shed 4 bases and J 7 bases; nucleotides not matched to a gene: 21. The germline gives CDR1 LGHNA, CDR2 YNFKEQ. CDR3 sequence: CASSPGLASGRRPVGNEQFF. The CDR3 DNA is TGTGCCAGCAGCCCCGGGCTCGCTAGCGGGAGGAGGCCCGTTGGGAATGAGCAGTTCTTC.

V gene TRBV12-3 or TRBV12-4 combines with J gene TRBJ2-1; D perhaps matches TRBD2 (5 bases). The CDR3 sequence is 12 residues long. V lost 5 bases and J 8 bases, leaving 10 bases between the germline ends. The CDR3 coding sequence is TGTGCCAGCAGTCTCATGCGGGATGAGCAGTTCTTC. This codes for CASSLMRDEQFF.

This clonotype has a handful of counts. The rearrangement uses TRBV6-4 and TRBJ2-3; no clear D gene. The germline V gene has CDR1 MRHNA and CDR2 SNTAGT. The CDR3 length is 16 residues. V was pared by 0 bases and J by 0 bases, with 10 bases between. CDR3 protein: CASSDSAAYSTDTQYF. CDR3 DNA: TGTGCCAGCAGTGACTCGGCGGCCTATAGCACAGATACGCAGTATTTT.

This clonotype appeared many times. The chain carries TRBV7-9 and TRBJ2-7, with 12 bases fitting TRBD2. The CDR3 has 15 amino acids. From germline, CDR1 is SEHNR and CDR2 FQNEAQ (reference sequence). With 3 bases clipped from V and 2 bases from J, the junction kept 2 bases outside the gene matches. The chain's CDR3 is CASSFLAGGPYEQYF. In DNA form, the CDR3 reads TGTGCCAGCAGCTTTCTAGCGGGAGGGCCCTACGAGCAGTACTTC.

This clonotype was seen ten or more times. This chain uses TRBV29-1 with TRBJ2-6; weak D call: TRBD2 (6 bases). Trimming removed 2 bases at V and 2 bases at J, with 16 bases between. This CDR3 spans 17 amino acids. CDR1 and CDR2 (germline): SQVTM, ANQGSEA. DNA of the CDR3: TGCAGCGTTGAATTCCGCGTCGGGGGAGCTGGGGCCAACGTCCTGACTTTC. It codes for CSVEFRVGGAGANVLTF.

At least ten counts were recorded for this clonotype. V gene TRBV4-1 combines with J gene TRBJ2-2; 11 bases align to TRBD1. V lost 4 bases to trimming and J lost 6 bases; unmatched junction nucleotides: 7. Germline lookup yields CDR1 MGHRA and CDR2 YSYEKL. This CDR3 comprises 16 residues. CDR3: CASSPLGQGVAGELFF. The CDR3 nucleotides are TGCGCCAGCAGCCCCCTGGGACAGGGGGTCGCCGGGGAGCTGTTTTTT.

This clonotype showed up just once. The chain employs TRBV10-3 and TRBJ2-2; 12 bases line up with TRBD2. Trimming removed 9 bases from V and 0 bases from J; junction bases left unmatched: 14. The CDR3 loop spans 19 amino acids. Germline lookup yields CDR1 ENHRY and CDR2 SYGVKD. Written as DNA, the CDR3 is TGTGCCATTCGGCGATCCTTGTCTAGCGGGAGGGCGAACACCGGGGAGCTGTTTTTT. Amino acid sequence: CAIRRSLSSGRANTGELFF.

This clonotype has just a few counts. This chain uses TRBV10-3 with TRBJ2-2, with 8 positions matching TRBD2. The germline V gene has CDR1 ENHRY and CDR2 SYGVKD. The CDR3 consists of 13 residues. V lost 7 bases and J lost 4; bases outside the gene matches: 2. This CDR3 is CAIMAGGTGELFF. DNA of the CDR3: TGTGCCATCATGGCGGGAGGCACCGGGGAGCTGTTTTTT.

For the CDR3, the DNA is TGTGCCAGCAGTGCTCTGGGGGTAGACGGCACAGATACGCAGTATTTT. It is translated as CASSALGVDGTDTQYF. The gene calls are TRBV12-3 or TRBV12-4 and TRBJ2-3, with D perhaps assigned TRBD1 or TRBD2 (5 bases each). Trimming pared 5 bases from V and 1 base from J, leaving 16 bases between. CDR3 length equals 16 residues.

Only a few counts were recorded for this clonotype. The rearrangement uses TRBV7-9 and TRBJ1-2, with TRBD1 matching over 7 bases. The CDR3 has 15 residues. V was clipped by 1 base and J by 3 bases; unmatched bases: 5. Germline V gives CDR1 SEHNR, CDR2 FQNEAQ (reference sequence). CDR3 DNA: TGTGCCAGCAGCTTAGGAGGGGGCGCTGACTATGGCTACACCTTC. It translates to CASSLGGGADYGYTF.

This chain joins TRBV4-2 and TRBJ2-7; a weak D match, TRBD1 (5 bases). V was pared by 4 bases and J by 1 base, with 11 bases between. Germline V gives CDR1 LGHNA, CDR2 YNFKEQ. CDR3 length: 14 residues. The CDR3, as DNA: TGTGCCAGCAGCCCGGACACCTTTTCCTACGAGCAGTACGTC. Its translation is CASSPDTFSYEQYV.

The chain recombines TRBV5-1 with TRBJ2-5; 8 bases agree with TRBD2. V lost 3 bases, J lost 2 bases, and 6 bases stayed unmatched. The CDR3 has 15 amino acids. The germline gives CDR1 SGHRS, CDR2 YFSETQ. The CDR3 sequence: CASSSSLAVQETQYF. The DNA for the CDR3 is TGCGCCAGCAGCTCCTCACTAGCGGTACAAGAGACCCAGTACTTC.

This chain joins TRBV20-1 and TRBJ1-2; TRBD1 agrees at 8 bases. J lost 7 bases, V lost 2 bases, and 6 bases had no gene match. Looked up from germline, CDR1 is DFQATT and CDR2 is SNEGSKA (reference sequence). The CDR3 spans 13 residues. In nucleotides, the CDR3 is TGCAGTGCTAGACGGCAGGGGGCGGGTGGCTACACCTTC. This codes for CSARRQGAGGYTF.

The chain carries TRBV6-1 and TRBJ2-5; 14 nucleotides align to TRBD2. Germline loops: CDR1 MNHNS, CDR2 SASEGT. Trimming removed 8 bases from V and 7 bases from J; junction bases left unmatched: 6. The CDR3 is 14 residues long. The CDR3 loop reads CASSSGLAGATQYF. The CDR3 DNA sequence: TGTGCCAGCTCCTCGGGACTAGCGGGAGCGACCCAGTACTTC.

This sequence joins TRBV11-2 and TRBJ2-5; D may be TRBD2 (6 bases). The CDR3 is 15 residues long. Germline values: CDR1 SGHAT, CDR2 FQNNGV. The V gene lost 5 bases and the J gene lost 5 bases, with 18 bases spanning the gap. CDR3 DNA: TGTGCCAGCAGCCCGACCATGGCGGGGTTGGAGACCCAGTACTTC. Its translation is CASSPTMAGLETQYF. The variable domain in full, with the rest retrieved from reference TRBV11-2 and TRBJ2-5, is EAGVAQSPRYKIIEKRQSVAFWCNPISGHATLYWYQQILGQGPKLLIQFQNNGVVDDSQLPKDRFSAERLKGVDSTLKIQPAKLEDSAVYLCASSPTMAGLETQYFGPGTRLLVL.

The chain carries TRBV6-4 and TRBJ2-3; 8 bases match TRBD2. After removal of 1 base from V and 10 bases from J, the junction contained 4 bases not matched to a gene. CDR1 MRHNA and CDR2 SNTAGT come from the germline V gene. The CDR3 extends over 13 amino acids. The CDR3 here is CASSDLERGPQYF. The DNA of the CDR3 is TGTGCCAGCAGTGACTTGGAGCGGGGGCCGCAGTATTTT.

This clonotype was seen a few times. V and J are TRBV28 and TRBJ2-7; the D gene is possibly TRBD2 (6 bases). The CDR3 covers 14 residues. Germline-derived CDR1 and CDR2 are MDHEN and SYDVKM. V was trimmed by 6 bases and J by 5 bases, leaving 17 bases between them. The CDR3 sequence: CASSRGEVINEQYV. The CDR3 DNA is TGTGCCAGCAGCCGTGGGGAGGTAATAAACGAGCAGTACGTC.

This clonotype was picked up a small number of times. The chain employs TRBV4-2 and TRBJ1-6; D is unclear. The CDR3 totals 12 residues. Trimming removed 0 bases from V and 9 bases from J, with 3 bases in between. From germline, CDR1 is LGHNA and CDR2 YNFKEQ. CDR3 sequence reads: CASSQDGSPLHF. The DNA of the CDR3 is TGTGCCAGCAGCCAAGATGGTTCACCCCTCCACTTT.

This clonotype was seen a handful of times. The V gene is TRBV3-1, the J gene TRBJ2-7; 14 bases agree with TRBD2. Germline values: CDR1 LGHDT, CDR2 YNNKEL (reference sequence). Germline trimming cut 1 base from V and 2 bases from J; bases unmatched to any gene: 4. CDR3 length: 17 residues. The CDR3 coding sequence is TGTGCCAGCAGCCAAGTCCCGGGACTAGCGGGAGCCTACGAGCAGTACTTC. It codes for CASSQVPGLAGAYEQYF.

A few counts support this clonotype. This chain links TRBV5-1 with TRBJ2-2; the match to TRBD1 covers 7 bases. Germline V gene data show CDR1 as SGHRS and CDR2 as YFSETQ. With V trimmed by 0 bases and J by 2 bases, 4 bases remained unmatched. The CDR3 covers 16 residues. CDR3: CASSLEGQVNTGELFF. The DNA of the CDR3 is TGCGCCAGCAGCTTGGAAGGACAGGTTAACACCGGGGAGCTGTTTTTT.